The sequence of this T cell receptor (beta chain) was determined in a study of cytomegalovirus exposure and HLA in healthy donors. General study findings and limits: A link between a missense DCLRE1C variant and TCR beta V- and J-gene trimming emerged from a later analysis. Later analysis identified about 17,000 TCR beta sequences associated with HLA alleles, using a false discovery rate threshold of 0.05.

Though probably carrying unrecorded immune exposures, donors were nominally healthy at sampling. The V end was cut by 5 bases, the J end by 5 bases, with 12 bases between. The CDR3 has 13 residues. Germline V gives CDR1 SGHTA, CDR2 FQGNSA. This clone was seen a handful of times. Its target is not known. Amplification used 60 Vbeta primers and 13 Jbeta primers. Original handling: Later, an analysis found 80 million or so unique TCR beta chains, and around 10 million of these were shared. The method was immunoSEQ multiplex PCR; TCRdb's version includes in-frame clones alone and lacks a portion of them. Clonal size and the V and J genes are those of that table, whereas D and trimming came from the DNA. The sample holds 70,000 to 90,000 clones, around 66% seen once.

The sample consisted of PBMCs. The source of this sequence is a man aged 55 to 70 in good health and CMV-seropositive. The chain carries TRBV7-2 and TRBJ2-5; perhaps TRBD2 as D (5 bases). The CDR3 spells CASSPGIWETQYF. The CDR3 DNA is TGTGCCAGCAGCCCGGGGATATGGGAGACCCAGTACTTC.